This TCR beta chain comes out of a study of blood T cell repertoires in COVID-19. Study-wide background: The United States, Italy and Spain supplied acute and convalescent COVID-19 samples. The cDNA or gDNA used as material had been derived from T cells, B-cell-depleted T cells, or PBMCs.

In the source study's methods: Reference gene primer amplification yielded estimated nucleated cell counts. Produced via immunoSEQ multiplex PCR; TCRdb's table is partial and in-frame only. V, J and clone size reflect that table, while D and trimming were determined from the DNA. There are over 150,000 clones in the sample; 88% occur only once, and around 2% lies in the top ten. The V and J ends lost 5 bases and 7 bases, in that order; junction bases with no gene match: 7. Per the germline V gene, CDR1 is LNHDA and CDR2 is SQIVND (reference sequence). There are 14 residues in the CDR3. The chain carries TRBV19 and TRBJ2-1, with 8 bases aligning to TRBD1. The receptor comes from a man aged 50 or older who had recovered from COVID-19. Sequences were obtained from peripheral blood. The CDR3 DNA sequence: TGTGCCAGTAGTCGGACAGGGATATCGAATGAGCAGTTCTTC. Translation: CASSRTGISNEQFF.